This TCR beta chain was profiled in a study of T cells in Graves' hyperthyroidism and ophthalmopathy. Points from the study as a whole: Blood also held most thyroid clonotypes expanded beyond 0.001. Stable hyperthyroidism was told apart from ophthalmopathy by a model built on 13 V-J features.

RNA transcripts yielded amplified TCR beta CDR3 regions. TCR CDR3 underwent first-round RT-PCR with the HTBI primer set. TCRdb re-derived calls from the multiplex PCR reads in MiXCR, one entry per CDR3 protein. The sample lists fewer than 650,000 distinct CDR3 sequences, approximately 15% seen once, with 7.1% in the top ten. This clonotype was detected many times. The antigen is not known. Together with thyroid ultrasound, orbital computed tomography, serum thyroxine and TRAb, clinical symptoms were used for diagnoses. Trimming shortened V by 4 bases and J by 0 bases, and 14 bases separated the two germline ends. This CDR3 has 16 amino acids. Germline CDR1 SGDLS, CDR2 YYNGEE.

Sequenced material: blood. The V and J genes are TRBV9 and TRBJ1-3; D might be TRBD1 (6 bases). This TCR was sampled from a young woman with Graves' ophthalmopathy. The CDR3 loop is CASSLLTGSSGNTIYF. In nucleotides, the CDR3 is TGTGCCAGCAGCCTCCTAACAGGGTCCTCTGGAAACACCATATATTTT.